This T cell receptor beta chain was recorded in a study of follicular helper T cells after annual influenza vaccination (dated 2017 in TCRdb). With respect to the entire study: Blood was collected on days 0, 7 and 28 after each seasonal influenza vaccination. Multi-year samples were obtained from six subjects, with two vaccination seasons covered for a few subjects and three seasons covered for two subjects. Samples from 2013-2014 were cryopreserved, whereas samples from 2015 were processed immediately after collection. To study recall of cTfh clones, some subjects were followed through successive annual vaccinations in the 2013-2014, 2014-2015 and 2015-2016 seasons. One week after vaccination, a second recruited cohort of 12 to 13 subjects (Table S1) displayed a similar ICOS+CD38+ cTfh response.

General study outcomes and caveats: Rare clonotypes could not be sampled because productive TCRB sequences were recovered from only about 9.5-23% of the analyzed cells. Day 7 ICOS+CD38+ clones were most often found later in ICOS-CD38- cTfh, suggesting that subset may serve as a memory reservoir. Successive annual vaccinations recalled a recurring oligoclonal ICOS+CD38+ cTfh response that included tetramer and AIM influenza-specific clonotypes. ICOS+CD38+ cTfh clonality correlated with the frequency of that population, and its change correlated with the change in circulating plasmablast frequency.

In the paper's terms, the time point label means: 2015-2016 season, 7 days after influenza vaccination. Seasonal inactivated influenza vaccine (Fluvarix) was administered to adults, and sorted blood CD4 subsets were tracked by TCRB sequencing before and after vaccination. To be eligible, subjects had to be community-dwelling and could not have received an influenza vaccine during the previous 6 months. Influenza vaccine contraindications, substance abuse, HIV/AIDS, active malignancy, immunomodulatory medication and active illness such as respiratory infection were included among the exclusion criteria. At each time point, somewhere between about 40 and 110 mL of blood was taken. Non-naive CD4+CXCR5+PD-1+ cells were defined as circulating Tfh and were sorted into ICOS+CD38+ and ICOS-CD38- fractions. Ficoll-Paque PLUS or SepMate separation was used to isolate PBMC. Before DNA was extracted, the cell subsets were sorted from PBMC using a BD FACS Aria.

On this clone itself: Its antigen is currently not known. Base qualities are not recorded, but no much larger clone differs from it by a single base.

The library was built by means of the immunoSEQ multiplex PCR assay. Adaptive Biotechnologies handled the TCRB amplification, library preparation, sequencing and preliminary bioinformatics at Survey level resolution. For TCRB sequencing, genomic DNA from sorted cTfh populations was amplified by multiplex PCR. In the authors' own workflow: Clonality was calculated in R as 1 minus normalized Shannon entropy, and the Gini index was calculated with the R package ineq. Overlap score was the summed counts of shared sequences divided by total counts of all sequences in both compared samples. Significance of shared clonotypes was assessed by Fisher's exact test, with a theoretical repertoire of 10^7 TCRB sequences assumed. TCRdb holds this immuneACCESS table with in-frame rearrangements only. Some clones are missing; in checked studies, unresolved V genes explain under half, and the rest has no known cause. Clonal size and the V and J genes are those of that table, whereas D and trimming came from the DNA. Here the sample has thousands of clones; around 80% occur a single time. 1.5% to 2% of the sample lies in the top ten.

Spanning cysteine to phenylalanine, the CDR3 consists of 17 amino acids. Just CDR3 DNA is preserved here, 51 bases in frame from base 1. CDR1 and CDR2 (MNHEY, SMNVEV) derive from the germline V gene (reference sequence). Trimming leaves V shorter by 5 bases and J shorter by 0 bases, with the junction holding 5 bases beyond the gene matches. This chain joins TRBV27 to TRBJ1-4; 11 bases in the junction line up with TRBD1. This TCR was recovered from an adult who received the influenza vaccine. This material consisted of CXCR5+ CD38- circulating T follicular helper cells from blood, taken 7 days after influenza vaccination. This sample's cell subset or site label indicates: circulating Tfh, non-naive CD4+CXCR5+PD-1+ (ICOS+CD38+ or ICOS-CD38-). The DNA is as follows: TGTGCCAGCAGTGGACAGGGGGCGACTGCAACTAATGAAAAACTGTTTTTT. It translates as CASSGQGATATNEKLFF.